This entry lists 28 T cell receptor beta chains sequenced from one sample in a study of regulatory T cells in long-lasting Graves disease. In building TCR beta libraries, iRepertoire HTBI primers were used together with Arm-PCR of CDR3 regions. MiXCR was run by TCRdb on the multiplex PCR reads, yielding one entry per CDR3 protein. The sample consists of some 250,000 distinct CDR3 sequences, roughly 18% of them appearing once. Time point of the sample: newly diagnosed GD, antithyroid drugs for less than 3 months. TCR sequences were obtained from RNA taken from PBMCs. Here the sequenced sample was peripheral blood mononuclear cells (PBMCs), taken at new diagnosis, from a patient treated with antithyroid drugs. The source is a female donor with Graves disease.

With respect to this clonotype: Compared with germline, one end of the junction differs, possibly owing to a read error. The chain is built from TRBV27 and TRBJ2-7; D possibly corresponds to TRBD1 (6 bases). The germline V gene encodes CDR1 MNHEY and CDR2 SMNVEV (reference sequence). The CDR3 consists of 15 residues. This CDR3 reads CASSPRTVGYYEQCF. CDR3 coding DNA: TGTGCCAGCAGTCCTCGGACAGTGGGGTACTACGAGCAGTGCTTC.

This sequence joins TRBV6-1 and TRBJ1-2; the match to TRBD1 covers 10 bases. V dropped 7 bases and J dropped 7; count of bases not matched to a gene: 6. Germline CDR1 is MNHNS and CDR2 is SASEGT. The CDR3 sequence is 13 residues long. In DNA, the CDR3 is TGTGCCAGCACCAGGACAGGGGGTTTTGGCTACACCTTC. This gives the protein CASTRTGGFGYTF.

At least ten counts were recorded for this clonotype. The rearrangement uses TRBV11-3 and TRBJ2-7; TRBD2 matches at 9 bases. With V trimmed by 2 bases and J by 6 bases, 5 bases remained unmatched. The CDR3 is made up of 14 amino acids. CDR1 is SGHNT and CDR2 is YENEEA in the germline V gene. CDR3 sequence (DNA): TGTGCCAGCAGCTTATTAGCGGGAGCAGGCGAGCAGTACTTC. Translating gives CASSLLAGAGEQYF.

This clonotype was observed at least ten times. The J gene is TRBJ1-2, the V gene TRBV19; D is undetermined. Germline CDR1 and CDR2: LNHDA and SQIVND (reference sequence). The ends were cut back, 4 bases at V and 4 bases at J, with 16 bases in the middle. CDR3 length equals 15 residues. In DNA, the CDR3 is TGTGCCAGTAGTAACGGGGTTGAAGGAATCTATGGCTACACCTTC. Residues: CASSNGVEGIYGYTF.

This clonotype came up many times. This chain joins TRBV29-1 and TRBJ2-1, with 9 bases fitting TRBD1. J gave up 2 bases and V 7 bases, and 6 bases lay outside the gene matches. Looked up from germline, CDR1 is SQVTM and CDR2 is ANQGSEA. The CDR3 length is 14 residues. The CDR3 loop reads CSGRDRDPYNEQFF. The CDR3 nucleotides are TGCAGCGGCCGGGACAGGGACCCCTACAATGAGCAGTTCTTC.

This clonotype was observed many times. The chain combines TRBV28 with TRBJ2-1; TRBD1 matches at 10 bases. Trimming took 5 bases from V and 8 from J; bases not matched to a gene: 9. The CDR3 contains 15 residues. Germline CDR1 reads MDHEN; CDR2 reads SYDVKM. The CDR3 loop reads CASSEPGTGAYEQFF. CDR3 nucleotides: TGTGCCAGCAGTGAACCCGGGACAGGGGCCTATGAGCAGTTCTTC.

This clonotype was recorded many times. The chain couples TRBV18 to TRBJ2-3; 13 bases fit TRBD2. The CDR3 has 17 residues. Germline CDR1 and CDR2: KGHSH and LQKENI. The V segment lost 3 bases and the J segment 5 bases; nucleotides outside the gene matches: 8. Here the CDR3 reads CASSPTGLAGVIDTQYF. The DNA for the CDR3 is TGTGCCAGCTCACCCACTGGACTAGCGGGAGTGATAGATACGCAGTATTTT.

This clonotype was counted at least ten times. The rearrangement uses TRBV5-1 and TRBJ2-1; 9 bases agree with TRBD2. V trimming: 4 bases; J trimming: 8 bases; junction bases outside the gene matches: 16. The CDR3 covers 17 residues. Germline V gives CDR1 SGHRS, CDR2 YFSETQ. The CDR3 protein is CASSPNPAGGVVDEQFF. The DNA of the CDR3 is TGCGCCAGCAGCCCTAATCCAGCGGGAGGAGTAGTCGATGAGCAGTTCTTC.

This clonotype was recorded a few times. A read error may explain this, as a much larger clone is one base away. V gene TRBV7-8 combines with J gene TRBJ2-1; 11 nucleotides align to TRBD2. The CDR3 runs to 15 residues. Germline values: CDR1 SGHVS, CDR2 FQNEAQ. The CDR3 sequence: CVSSSLAGGYNEQFF. The CDR3 DNA is TGTGTCAGCAGCTCCTTAGCGGGAGGGTACAATGAGCAGTTCTTC.

At least ten counts were recorded for this clonotype. This chain links TRBV24-1 with TRBJ1-1; no clear D. The ends were cut back, 5 bases at V and 5 bases at J, with 17 bases in the middle. Per germline, CDR1 KGHDR and CDR2 SFDVKD. CDR3 length equals 15 residues. CDR3 loop: CATSAVFLLETEAFF. The CDR3 region has the DNA TGTGCCACCAGTGCCGTCTTTTTGTTGGAGACTGAAGCTTTCTTT.

This chain uses TRBV2 with TRBJ2-7; 16 bases are shared with TRBD2. Trimming cost V 5 bases and J 4 bases; bases outside gene matches: 8. From germline, CDR1 is SNHLY and CDR2 FYNNEI. This CDR3 has 17 amino acids. CDR3 in DNA: TGTGCCAGCAGTACTGGGACTAGCGGGAGGGCCGGGTACGAGCAGTACTTC. Translation: CASSTGTSGRAGYEQYF.

This clonotype came up a few times. The chain uses TRBV5-1 and TRBJ2-3; 13 bases match TRBD2. The CDR3 sequence is 16 residues long. Trimming at V came to 2 bases and at J to 3 bases, leaving 3 bases not matched to a gene. CDR1 and CDR2 (germline): SGHRS, YFSETQ. For the CDR3, the DNA is TGCGCCAGCAGCTTCGGGACTAGCGGGATGACAGATACGCAGTATTTT. Amino acid sequence: CASSFGTSGMTDTQYF.

The chain links TRBV20-1 to TRBJ2-6; D is tentatively TRBD1 or TRBD2 (5 bases each). Germline V CDR1 and CDR2: DFQATT, SNEGSKA (reference sequence). This CDR3 has 16 amino acids. Trimming removed 0 bases from V and 3 bases from J, with 12 bases in between. The CDR3 loop is CSARDPRGGGANVLTF. The DNA of the CDR3 is TGCAGTGCTAGAGATCCCCGTGGGGGTGGGGCCAACGTCCTGACTTTC.

This clonotype was seen repeatedly, ten times or more. The V and J genes are TRBV7-3 and TRBJ1-6; no clear D. Germline CDR1 and CDR2: SGHTA and FQGTGA. V was clipped by 1 base and J by 10 bases, with 11 bases between them. The CDR3 runs to 14 residues. CDR3 nucleotide sequence: TGTGCCAGCAGCTTAAATGGGGTACGGTCACCCCTCCACTTT. Its protein is CASSLNGVRSPLHF.

The chain is built from TRBV29-1 and TRBJ2-5; 10 positions agree with TRBD1. J lost 4 bases, V lost 3 bases, and 2 bases had no gene match. The CDR3 contains 13 residues. From germline, CDR1 is SQVTM and CDR2 ANQGSEA. CDR3 region: CSVEGQGSETQYF. The CDR3 nucleotides are TGCAGCGTTGAGGGACAGGGGTCAGAGACCCAGTACTTC.

Many counts were recorded for this clonotype. The V call is TRBV24-1, the J call TRBJ1-2; D is undetermined. Germline V gives CDR1 KGHDR, CDR2 SFDVKD. V was cut by 0 bases and J by 8 bases, with 12 bases left in between. There are 14 residues in the CDR3. CDR3 sequence reads: CATSDLNGDGGYTF. The CDR3 nucleotides read TGTGCCACCAGTGATTTGAACGGGGATGGAGGCTACACCTTC.

This clonotype was seen ten or more times. The chain carries TRBV20-1 and TRBJ1-3; D gene uncertain. The CDR3 runs 16 residues. V was shortened by 3 bases and J by 5 bases, with 20 bases between the two germline ends. CDR1 is DFQATT, CDR2 SNEGSKA, per germline (reference sequence). This CDR3 reads CSAREGGFSRRNTIYF. CDR3 nucleotide sequence: TGCAGTGCTAGGGAGGGCGGTTTCTCGAGAAGAAACACCATATATTTT.

This clonotype occurred many times. The chain employs TRBV6-1 and TRBJ1-4; maybe TRBD1 (5 bases). Germline CDR1 is MNHNS and CDR2 is SASEGT. The CDR3 has 13 residues. Trimming left V 8 bases short and J 5 bases short, with 12 bases between. The DNA of the CDR3 is TGTGCCAGCGGACGACAGCAAAATGAAAAACTGTTTTTT. Its protein is CASGRQQNEKLFF.

Concerning this clonotype: This could be a read error, since a much larger clone is one nucleotide away. The rearrangement joins TRBV7-2 to TRBJ2-1, with D perhaps matching TRBD2 (6 bases). The CDR3 consists of 13 residues. V shed 3 bases and J shed 9 bases, with 12 bases lying between them. The V gene's germline CDR1 is SGHTA and CDR2 FQGNSA. CDR3 in DNA: TGTGCCAGCAGCTTGACTAGACCGACTGAGCAGTTCTTC. Protein: CASSLTRPTEQFF.

The chain combines TRBV9 with TRBJ1-3; D remains ambiguous. Germline values: CDR1 SGDLS, CDR2 YYNGEE. The CDR3 length is 16 residues. The ends were cut back, 3 bases at V and 0 bases at J, with 13 bases in the middle. The CDR3 DNA follows: TGTGCCAGCAGCGCGGGATCCTTAAACTCTGGAAACACCATATATTTT. Protein: CASSAGSLNSGNTIYF.

Ten or more counts support this clonotype. The rearrangement joins TRBV28 to TRBJ2-1; TRBD2 is a possible D gene (5 bases). This CDR3 is built from 17 residues. CDR1 and CDR2 (germline): MDHEN, SYDVKM. V dropped 4 bases and J dropped 3 bases, with 19 bases sitting between them. The CDR3 loop reads CASSSTPSSRYYNEQFF. CDR3 sequence (DNA): TGTGCCAGCAGTTCCACCCCTTCTAGCCGCTACTACAATGAGCAGTTCTTC.

This clonotype was counted ten times or more. J is TRBJ2-2 and V is TRBV18, with TRBD1 matching over 7 bases. V lost 2 bases, J lost 7 bases, and 4 bases stayed unmatched. The CDR3 consists of 14 residues. From germline, CDR1 is KGHSH and CDR2 LQKENI. The chain's CDR3 is CASSPKGANGELFF. The CDR3 DNA follows: TGTGCCAGCTCACCAAAGGGGGCAAACGGGGAGCTGTTTTTT.

This clonotype was observed many times. This chain uses TRBV6-2 or TRBV6-3 with TRBJ2-3; D is perhaps TRBD2 (5 bases). With 6 bases removed from V and 4 bases from J, the gap between germline ends came to 11 bases. Germline V gene lookup returns CDR1 MNHEY and CDR2 SVGEGT. This CDR3 region has 13 residues. CDR3 residues: CASRQLGSDTQYF. As DNA, the CDR3 is TGTGCCAGCAGGCAACTAGGGTCAGATACGCAGTATTTT.

The V gene is TRBV2, the J gene TRBJ1-6, with D tentatively TRBD1 (5 bases). Germline CDR1 SNHLY, CDR2 FYNNEI. The CDR3 length is 15 residues. Trimming left V 0 bases short and J 9 bases short, with 12 bases between. CDR3 sequence: CASSEASGQISPLHF. For the CDR3, the DNA is TGTGCCAGCAGTGAAGCTTCCGGACAAATTTCACCCCTCCACTTT.

This clonotype was seen repeatedly, ten times or more. The rearrangement joins TRBV28 to TRBJ2-2, with D uncertain. This CDR3 region has 13 residues. Looked up from germline, CDR1 is MDHEN and CDR2 is SYDVKM. Trimming stripped 2 bases from V and 6 bases from J, with 7 bases between. CDR3 region: CASSLRGSGELFF. DNA of the CDR3: TGTGCCAGCAGTTTAAGAGGATCCGGGGAGCTGTTTTTT. Supplemented by reference TRBV28 and TRBJ2-2, the full variable domain reads DVKVTQSSRYLVKRTGEKVFLECVQDMDHENMFWYRQDPGLGLRLIYFSYDVKMKEKGDIPEGYSVSREKKERFSLILESASTNQTSMYLCASSLRGSGELFFGEGSRLTVL.

In its sample, this clonotype was seen many times. The chain has TRBV2 and TRBJ2-2, with 9 bases matching TRBD1. With V trimmed by 4 bases and J by 7 bases, 7 bases remained unmatched. Germline CDR1 reads SNHLY; CDR2 reads FYNNEI. The CDR3 extends over 15 amino acids. DNA of the CDR3: TGTGCCAGCAGTGGAGGACAGGGGCGGATCGGGGAGCTGTTTTTT. Its translation is CASSGGQGRIGELFF. Based on the CDR3 plus reference TRBV2 and TRBJ2-2, the full variable domain is EPEVTQTPSHQVTQMGQEVILRCVPISNHLYFYWYRQILGQKVEFLVSFYNNEISEKSEIFDDQFSVERPDGSNFTLKIRSTKLEDSAMYFCASSGGQGRIGELFFGEGSRLTVL.

The sample holds many counts of this clonotype. This chain joins TRBV2 and TRBJ2-7; D possibly matches TRBD1 or TRBD2 (5 bases each). Between the trimmed V and J ends, which lost 6 bases and 0 bases, there was a span of 12 bases. Germline V gene data show CDR1 as SNHLY and CDR2 as FYNNEI. CDR3 size: 14 residues. CDR3 nucleotide sequence: TGTGCCAGCAGCCGGGACGGACCCTCCTACGAGCAGTACTTC. This codes for CASSRDGPSYEQYF.

This clonotype appeared many times. This rearrangement joins TRBV6-2 or TRBV6-3 to TRBJ2-1; TRBD2 is a possible D gene (5 bases). The CDR3 has 13 residues. CDR1 and CDR2 (germline): MNHEY, SVGEGT. Trimming shortened V by 6 bases and J by 15 bases, and 21 bases separated the two germline ends. The chain's CDR3 is CASRPSGWASPFF. In DNA, the CDR3 is TGTGCCAGCAGGCCCTCTGGGTGGGCTAGCCCGTTCTTC.